This TCR beta chain was sequenced during a study of blood T cell repertoires in COVID-19. Study context: Sites in the United States, Italy and Spain provided acute and convalescent COVID-19 samples. The analysed material was cDNA or gDNA that came from T cells, B-cell-depleted T cells, or PBMCs.

Per the original data handling: Reference gene primer amplification gave nucleated cell count estimates. TCRdb's copy holds only in-frame clones and misses some; the assay was immunoSEQ multiplex PCR. V and J calls and clone size are given by that table; D and trimming were obtained from the DNA. The sample lists some 260,000 clones; about four fifths were seen once. J lost 7 bases, V lost 5 bases, and 7 bases had no gene match. This CDR3 region has 14 residues. The germline V gene has CDR1 SGHRS and CDR2 YFSETQ. This clone was found once. The TCR comes from a woman aged 18-29 years with acute or convalescent COVID-19. The V and J genes are TRBV5-1 and TRBJ2-1; 9 bases match TRBD1. Source material: peripheral blood. The CDR3 DNA is TGCGCCAGCAGGGAACAGGGGGCGCAAAATGAGCAGTTCTTC. As protein: CASREQGAQNEQFF.